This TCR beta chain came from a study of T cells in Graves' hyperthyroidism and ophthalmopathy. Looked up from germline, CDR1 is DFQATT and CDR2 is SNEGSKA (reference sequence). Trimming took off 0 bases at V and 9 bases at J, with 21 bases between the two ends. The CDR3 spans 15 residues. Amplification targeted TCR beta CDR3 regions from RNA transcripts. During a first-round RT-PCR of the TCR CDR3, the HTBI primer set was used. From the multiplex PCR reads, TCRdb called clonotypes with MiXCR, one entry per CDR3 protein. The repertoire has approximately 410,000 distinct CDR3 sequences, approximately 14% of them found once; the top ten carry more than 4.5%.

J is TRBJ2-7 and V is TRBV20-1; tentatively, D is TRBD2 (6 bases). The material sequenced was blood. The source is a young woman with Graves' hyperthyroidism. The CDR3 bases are TGCAGTGCTAGAGATGGGAGCGGGCCGTCTGGCGGGCAGTACTTC. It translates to CSARDGSGPSGGQYF.